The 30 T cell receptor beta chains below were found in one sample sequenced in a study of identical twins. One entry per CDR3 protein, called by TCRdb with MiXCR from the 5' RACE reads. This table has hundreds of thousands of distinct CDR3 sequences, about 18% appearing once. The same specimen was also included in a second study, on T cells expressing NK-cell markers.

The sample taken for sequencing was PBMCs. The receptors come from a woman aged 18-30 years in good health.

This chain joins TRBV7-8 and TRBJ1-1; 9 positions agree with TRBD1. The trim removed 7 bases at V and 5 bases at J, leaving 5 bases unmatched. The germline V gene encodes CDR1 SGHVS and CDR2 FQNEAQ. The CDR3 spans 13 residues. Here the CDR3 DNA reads TGTGCCAGCATAGGGACAGGGCGTACTGAAGCTTTCTTT. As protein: CASIGTGRTEAFF.

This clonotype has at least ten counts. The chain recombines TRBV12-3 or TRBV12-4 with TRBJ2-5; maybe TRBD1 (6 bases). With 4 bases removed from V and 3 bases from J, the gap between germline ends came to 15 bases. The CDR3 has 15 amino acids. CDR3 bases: TGTGCCAGCAGTTCTCGCTCGGGACAAGAAGAGACCCAGTACTTC. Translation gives CASSSRSGQEETQYF.

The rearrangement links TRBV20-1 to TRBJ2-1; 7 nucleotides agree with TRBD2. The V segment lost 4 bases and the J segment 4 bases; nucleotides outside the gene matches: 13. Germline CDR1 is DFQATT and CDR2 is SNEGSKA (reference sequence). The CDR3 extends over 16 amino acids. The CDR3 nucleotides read TGCAGTGCTAAAGTTCGGCTAGCGGTTTTATACAATGAGCAGTTCTTC. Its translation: CSAKVRLAVLYNEQFF.

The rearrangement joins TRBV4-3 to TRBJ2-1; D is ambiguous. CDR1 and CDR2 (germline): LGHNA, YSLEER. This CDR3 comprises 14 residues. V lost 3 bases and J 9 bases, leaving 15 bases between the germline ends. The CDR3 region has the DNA TGCGCCAGCAGCCAGTACGGACGGTCAAGTGAGCAGTTCTTC. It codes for CASSQYGRSSEQFF.

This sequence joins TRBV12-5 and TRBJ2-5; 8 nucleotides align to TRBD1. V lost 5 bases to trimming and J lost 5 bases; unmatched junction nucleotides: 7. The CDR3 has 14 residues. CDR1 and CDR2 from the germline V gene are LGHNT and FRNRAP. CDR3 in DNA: TGTGCTAGTGGTCCCGACAGGGGTGGGGAGACCCAGTACTTC. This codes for CASGPDRGGETQYF.

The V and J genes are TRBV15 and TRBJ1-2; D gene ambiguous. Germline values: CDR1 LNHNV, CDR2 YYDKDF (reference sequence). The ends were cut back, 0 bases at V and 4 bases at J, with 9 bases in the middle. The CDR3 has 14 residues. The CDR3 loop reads CATSRDRATYGYTF. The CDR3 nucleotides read TGTGCCACCAGCAGAGATAGGGCTACCTATGGCTACACCTTC. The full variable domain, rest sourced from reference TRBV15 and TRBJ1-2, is DAMVIQNPRYQVTQFGKPVTLSCSQTLNHNVMYWYQQKSSQAPKLLFHYYDKDFNNEADTPDNFQSRRPNTSFCFLDIRSPGLGDTAMYLCATSRDRATYGYTFGSGTRLTVV.

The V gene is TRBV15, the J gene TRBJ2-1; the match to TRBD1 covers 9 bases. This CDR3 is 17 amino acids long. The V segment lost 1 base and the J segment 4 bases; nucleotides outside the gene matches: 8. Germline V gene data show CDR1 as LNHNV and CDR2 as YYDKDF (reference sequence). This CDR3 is CATSRGLTGGKYNEQFF. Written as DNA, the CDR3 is TGTGCCACCAGCAGAGGGCTTACAGGGGGCAAGTACAATGAGCAGTTCTTC.

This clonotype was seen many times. CDR3 protein: CASSGDVNGYTF. For the CDR3, the DNA is TGTGCCAGCAGTGGGGACGTAAATGGCTACACCTTC. The chain uses TRBV12-3 or TRBV12-4 and TRBJ1-2; the D gene is possibly TRBD1 (5 bases). This CDR3 is built from 12 residues. The ends were cut back, 5 bases at V and 6 bases at J, with 10 bases in the middle.

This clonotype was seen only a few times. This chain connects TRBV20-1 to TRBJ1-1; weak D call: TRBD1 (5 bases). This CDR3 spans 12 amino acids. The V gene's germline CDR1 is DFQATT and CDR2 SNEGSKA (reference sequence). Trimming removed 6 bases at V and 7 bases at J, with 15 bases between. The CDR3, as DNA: TGCAGTGCAGCCGGGGGTTCCTTTGAAGCTTTCTTT. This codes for CSAAGGSFEAFF.

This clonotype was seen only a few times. For the CDR3, the DNA is TGTGCCAGCAGGTCGACTAGTAACAATGAGCAGTTCTTC. Protein: CASRSTSNNEQFF. The genes are TRBV7-9 and TRBJ2-1, with D perhaps matching TRBD2 (6 bases). Per germline, CDR1 SEHNR and CDR2 FQNEAQ (reference sequence). CDR3 size: 13 residues. Trimming took off 6 bases at V and 5 bases at J, with 11 bases between the two ends.

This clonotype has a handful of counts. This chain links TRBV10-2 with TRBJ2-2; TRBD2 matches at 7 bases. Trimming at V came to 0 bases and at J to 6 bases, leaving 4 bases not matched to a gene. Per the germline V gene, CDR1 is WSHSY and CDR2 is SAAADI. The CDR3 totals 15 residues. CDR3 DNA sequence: TGCGCCAGCAGTGAGTCCGGGACTATTCCCGGGGAGCTGTTTTTT. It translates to CASSESGTIPGELFF.

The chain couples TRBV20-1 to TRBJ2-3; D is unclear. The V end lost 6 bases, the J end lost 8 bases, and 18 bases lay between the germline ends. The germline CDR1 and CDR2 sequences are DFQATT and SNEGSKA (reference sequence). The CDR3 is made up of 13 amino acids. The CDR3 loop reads CSAPEGLSGTQYF. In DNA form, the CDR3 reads TGCAGTGCCCCCGAAGGTCTTTCGGGTACGCAGTATTTT.

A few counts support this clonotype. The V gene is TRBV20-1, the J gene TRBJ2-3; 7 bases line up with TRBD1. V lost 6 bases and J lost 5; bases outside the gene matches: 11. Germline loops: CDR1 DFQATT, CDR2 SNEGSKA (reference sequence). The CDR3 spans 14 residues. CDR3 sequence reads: CSALGRGNVDTQYF. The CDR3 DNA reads TGCAGTGCCTTGGGCAGGGGGAATGTAGATACGCAGTATTTT.

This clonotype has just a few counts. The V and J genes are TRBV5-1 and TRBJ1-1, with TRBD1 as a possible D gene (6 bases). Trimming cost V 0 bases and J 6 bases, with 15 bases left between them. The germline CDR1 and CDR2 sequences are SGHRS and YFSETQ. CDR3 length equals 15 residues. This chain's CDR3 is CASSLERGNRAEAFF. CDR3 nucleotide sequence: TGCGCCAGCAGCTTGGAAAGAGGGAACAGGGCTGAAGCTTTCTTT.

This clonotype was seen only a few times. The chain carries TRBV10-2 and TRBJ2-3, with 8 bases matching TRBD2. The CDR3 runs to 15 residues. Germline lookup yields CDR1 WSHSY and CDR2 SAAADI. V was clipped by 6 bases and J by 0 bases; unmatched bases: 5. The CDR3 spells CASRLGGGSTDTQYF. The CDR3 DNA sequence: TGCGCCAGCAGACTCGGGGGGGGTAGCACAGATACGCAGTATTTT.

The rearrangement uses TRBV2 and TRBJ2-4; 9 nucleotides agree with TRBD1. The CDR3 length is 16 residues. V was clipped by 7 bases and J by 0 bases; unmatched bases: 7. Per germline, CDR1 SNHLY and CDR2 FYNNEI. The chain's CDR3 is CASKVDRGLAKNIQYF. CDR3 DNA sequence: TGTGCCAGCAAGGTGGACAGGGGACTAGCCAAAAACATTCAGTACTTC. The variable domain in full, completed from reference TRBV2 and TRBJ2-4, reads EPEVTQTPSHQVTQMGQEVILRCVPISNHLYFYWYRQILGQKVEFLVSFYNNEISEKSEIFDDQFSVERPDGSNFTLKIRSTKLEDSAMYFCASKVDRGLAKNIQYFGAGTRLSVL.

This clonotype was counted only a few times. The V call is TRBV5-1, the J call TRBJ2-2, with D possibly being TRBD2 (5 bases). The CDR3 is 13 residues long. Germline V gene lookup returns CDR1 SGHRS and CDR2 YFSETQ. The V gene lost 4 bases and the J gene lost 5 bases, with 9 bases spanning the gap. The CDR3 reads CASSRERTGELFF. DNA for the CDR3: TGCGCCAGCAGCCGGGAACGTACCGGGGAGCTGTTTTTT.

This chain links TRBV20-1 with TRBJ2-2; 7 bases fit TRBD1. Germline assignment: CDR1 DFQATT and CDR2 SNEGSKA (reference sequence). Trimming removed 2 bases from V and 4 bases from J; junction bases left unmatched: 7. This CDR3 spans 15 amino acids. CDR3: CSARPDRDSTGELFF. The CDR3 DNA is TGCAGTGCTAGACCCGACAGGGATAGCACCGGGGAGCTGTTTTTT.

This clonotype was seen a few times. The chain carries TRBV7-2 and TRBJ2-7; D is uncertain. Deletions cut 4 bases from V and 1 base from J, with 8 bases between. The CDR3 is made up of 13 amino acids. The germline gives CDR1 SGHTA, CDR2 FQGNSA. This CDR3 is CASSSKPSYEQYF. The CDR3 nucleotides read TGTGCCAGCAGCTCAAAACCGTCCTACGAGCAGTACTTC.

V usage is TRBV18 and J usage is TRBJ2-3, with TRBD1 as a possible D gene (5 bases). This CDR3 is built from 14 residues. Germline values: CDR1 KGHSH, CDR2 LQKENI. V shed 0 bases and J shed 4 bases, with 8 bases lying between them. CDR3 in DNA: TGTGCCAGCTCACCACCAGGGGCAGCAGATACGCAGTATTTT. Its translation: CASSPPGAADTQYF.

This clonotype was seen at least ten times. The CDR3 sequence is CASSTLTGSSYEQYF. In DNA form, the CDR3 reads TGTGCCAGCAGTACCCTTACCGGGAGCTCCTACGAGCAGTACTTC. The chain employs TRBV6-2 or TRBV6-3 and TRBJ2-7, with D possibly matching TRBD2 (6 bases). The CDR3 loop spans 15 amino acids. Trimming removed 5 bases at V and 0 bases at J, with 14 bases between. Germline assignment: CDR1 MNHEY and CDR2 SVGEGT.

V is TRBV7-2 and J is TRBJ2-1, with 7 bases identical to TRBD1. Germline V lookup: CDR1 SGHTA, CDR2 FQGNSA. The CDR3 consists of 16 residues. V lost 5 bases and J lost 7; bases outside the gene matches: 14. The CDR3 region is CASSLGAGTVNNEQFF. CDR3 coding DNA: TGTGCCAGCAGCCTGGGAGCCGGGACAGTTAATAATGAGCAGTTCTTC. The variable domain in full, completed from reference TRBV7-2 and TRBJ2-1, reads GAGVSQSPSNKVTEKGKDVELRCDPISGHTALYWYRQSLGQGLEFLIYFQGNSAPDKSGLPSDRFSAERTGGSVSTLTIQRTQQEDSAVYLCASSLGAGTVNNEQFFGPGTRLTVL.

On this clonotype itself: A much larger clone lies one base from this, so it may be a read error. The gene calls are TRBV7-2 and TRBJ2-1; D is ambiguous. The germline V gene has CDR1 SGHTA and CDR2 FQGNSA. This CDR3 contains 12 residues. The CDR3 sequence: CDSSSVRSEQFF. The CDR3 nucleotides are TGTGACAGCAGCTCAGTTAGGTCTGAGCAGTTCTTC.

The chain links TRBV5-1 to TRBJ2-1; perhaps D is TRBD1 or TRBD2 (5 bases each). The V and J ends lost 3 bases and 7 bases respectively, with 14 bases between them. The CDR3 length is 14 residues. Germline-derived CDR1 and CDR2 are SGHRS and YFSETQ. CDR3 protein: CASSWGPKTNEQFF. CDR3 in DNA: TGCGCCAGCAGCTGGGGACCCAAGACGAATGAGCAGTTCTTC.

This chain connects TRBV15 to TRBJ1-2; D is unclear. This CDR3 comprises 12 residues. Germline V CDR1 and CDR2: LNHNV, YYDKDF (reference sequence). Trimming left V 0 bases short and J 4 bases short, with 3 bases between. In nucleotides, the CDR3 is TGTGCCACCAGCAGAGATACCTATGGCTACACCTTC. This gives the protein CATSRDTYGYTF.

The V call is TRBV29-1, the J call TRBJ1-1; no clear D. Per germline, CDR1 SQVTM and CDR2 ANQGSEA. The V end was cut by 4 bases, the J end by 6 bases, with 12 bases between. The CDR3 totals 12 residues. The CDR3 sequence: CSVGVGMAEAFF. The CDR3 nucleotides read TGCAGCGTTGGGGTAGGGATGGCTGAAGCTTTCTTT.

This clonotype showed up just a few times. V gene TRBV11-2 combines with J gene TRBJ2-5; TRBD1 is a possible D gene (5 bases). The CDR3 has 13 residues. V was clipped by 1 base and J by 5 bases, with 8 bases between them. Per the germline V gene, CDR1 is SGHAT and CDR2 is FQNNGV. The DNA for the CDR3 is TGTGCCAGCAGCTTAGGACAGTTGGAGACCCAGTACTTC. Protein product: CASSLGQLETQYF.

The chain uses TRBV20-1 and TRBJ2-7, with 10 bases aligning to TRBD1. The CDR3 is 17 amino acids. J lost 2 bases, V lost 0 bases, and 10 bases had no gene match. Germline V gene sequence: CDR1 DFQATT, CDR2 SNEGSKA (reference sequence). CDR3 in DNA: TGCAGTGCTAGAGATGCATCCCGAGGGACAGGGGCCTACGAGCAGTACTTC. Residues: CSARDASRGTGAYEQYF.

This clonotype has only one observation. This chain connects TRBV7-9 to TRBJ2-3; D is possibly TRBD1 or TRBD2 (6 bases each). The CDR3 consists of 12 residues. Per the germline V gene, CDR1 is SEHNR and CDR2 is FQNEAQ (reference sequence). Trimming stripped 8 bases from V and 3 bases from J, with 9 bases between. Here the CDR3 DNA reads TGTGCCAGCGAGGGGGGTACAGATACGCAGTATTTT. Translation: CASEGGTDTQYF.

CDR3 amino acids: CAINGGSAYGYTF. DNA for the CDR3: TGTGCCATCAACGGGGGAAGCGCCTATGGCTACACCTTC. The V and J genes are TRBV10-3 and TRBJ1-2, with a weak D call TRBD1 (5 bases). Germline lookup yields CDR1 ENHRY and CDR2 SYGVKD. CDR3 length: 13 residues. Trimming stripped 7 bases from V and 4 bases from J, with 13 bases between.